This TCR beta chain was retrieved from a study of OX40 agonist ivuxolimab in advanced cancers. Study information: Having had anti-PD-1, anti-PD-L1 or anti-CTLA-4 therapy before was allowed, and roughly 38% had some.

General observations from the study: Averaged across samples, CD8+ T cells carried more expanded clones than CD4+ did. Nonresponders included some who also had low normalized T-cell clonal expansion. There was clonal expansion of CD4+ and CD8+ blood T cells by week 6 at 0.1 to 3.0 mg/kg.

Sequencing used immunoSEQ multiplex PCR; TCRdb keeps in-frame clones, though not all of them. The table includes 65,000 to 95,000 clones, around 92% detected once. Germline V gene sequence: CDR1 MNHNS, CDR2 SASEGT. CDR3 length: 11 residues. V gave up 3 bases and J gave up 5 bases, with 3 bases separating them. Regarding this clone: Antigen: not known.

The V and J genes are TRBV6-1 and TRBJ2-3; D is ambiguous. The sample in question was CD4+ or CD8+ T cells sorted from blood, obtained in a trial of the OX40 agonist ivuxolimab. The source is an adult with an advanced solid tumor such as melanoma, head and neck, liver or kidney cancer. The CDR3, as DNA: TGTGCCAGCAGTGAGGTAGATACGCAGTATTTT. It translates to CASSEVDTQYF.